This T cell receptor (beta chain) derives from a study of blood T cell repertoires in COVID-19. With 7 bases removed from V and 0 bases from J, the gap between germline ends came to 21 bases. The CDR3 consists of 17 residues. Germline V CDR1 and CDR2: LNHDA, SQIVND (reference sequence). The recovered donors of Cohort 3 showed two negative PCRs, clearance, or symptom resolution. Measured with immunoSEQ multiplex PCR; TCRdb has only the in-frame clones, and not every one. The sample shows some 400,000 clones, 80% to 90% of them seen only once. The gene calls are TRBV19 and TRBJ1-1; D ambiguous. Sequenced input: PBMCs or T cells enriched from blood (not recorded which). This TCR was sampled from a man younger than 45 who had recovered from COVID-19. The DNA for the CDR3 is TGTGCCAGTACCTACACCGAGGGCCCTGAAATGAACACTGAAGCTTTCTTT. Translation: CASTYTEGPEMNTEAFF.